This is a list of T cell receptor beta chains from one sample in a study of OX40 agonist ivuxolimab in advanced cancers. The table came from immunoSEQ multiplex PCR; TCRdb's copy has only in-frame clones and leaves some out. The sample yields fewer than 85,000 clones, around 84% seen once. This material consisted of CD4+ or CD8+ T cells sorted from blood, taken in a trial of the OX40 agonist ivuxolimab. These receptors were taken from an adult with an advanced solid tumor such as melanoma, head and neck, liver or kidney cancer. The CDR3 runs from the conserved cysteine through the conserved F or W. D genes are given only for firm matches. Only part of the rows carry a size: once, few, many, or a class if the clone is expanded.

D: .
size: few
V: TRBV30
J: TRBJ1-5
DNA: TGTGCCTGGAGTGCAGGGGCGAGGCAGCCCCAGCATTTT
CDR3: CAWSAGARQPQHF

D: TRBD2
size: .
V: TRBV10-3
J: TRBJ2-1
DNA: TGTGCCATCAGTTTAGGACTAGCGGGGACTTGGGAGCAGTTCTTC
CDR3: CAISLGLAGTWEQFF

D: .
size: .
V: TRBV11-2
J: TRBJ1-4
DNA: TGTGCCAGCAGCTCAATAGCAGGGGCGGGGGAAAAACTGTTTTTT
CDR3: CASSSIAGAGEKLFF

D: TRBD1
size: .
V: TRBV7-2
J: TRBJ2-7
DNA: TGCGCCAGCAGCCAAGAGAGCCAGGGGGCGGTCGAGCAGTACTTC
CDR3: CASSQESQGAVEQYF

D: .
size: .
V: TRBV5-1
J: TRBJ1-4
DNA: TGCGCCAGCAGGGCAGAGGTGGGGGCGAGTGAAAAACTGTTTTTT
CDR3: CASRAEVGASEKLFF

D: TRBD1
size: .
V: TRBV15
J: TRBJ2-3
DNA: TGTGCCACCAGCAGAGCGGGACAGGGGATGAATACGCAGTATTTT
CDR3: CATSRAGQGMNTQYF

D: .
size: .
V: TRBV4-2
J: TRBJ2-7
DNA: TGTGCCAGCAGCCAAGATCGGAGGGAAGGACCGGTCGAGCAGTACTTC
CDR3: CASSQDRREGPVEQYF

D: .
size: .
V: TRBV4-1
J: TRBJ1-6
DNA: TGCGCCAGCAGCCAAGTGGGACCGGTGGATTCACCCCTCCACTTT
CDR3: CASSQVGPVDSPLHF

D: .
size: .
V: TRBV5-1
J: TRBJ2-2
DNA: TGCGCCAGCAGCTTGGAGGCTGGGTTCGCGTTACGGGACACCGGGGAGCTGTTTTTT
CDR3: CASSLEAGFALRDTGELFF

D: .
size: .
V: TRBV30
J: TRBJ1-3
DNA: TGTGCCTGGAGTGTACCAGGGGCAGGAAACACCATATATTTT
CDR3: CAWSVPGAGNTIYF

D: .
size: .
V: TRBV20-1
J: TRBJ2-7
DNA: TGCAGTGCTAGAGGAAGCCTCGAGCAGTACTTC
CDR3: CSARGSLEQYF

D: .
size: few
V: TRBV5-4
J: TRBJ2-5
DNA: TGTGCCAGCAGCGATAGACGGGGTTCCCAAGAGACCCAGTACTTC
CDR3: CASSDRRGSQETQYF

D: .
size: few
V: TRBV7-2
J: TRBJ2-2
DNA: TGTGCCAGCAGCTTAGATGCGGAGACCGGGGAGCTGTTTTTT
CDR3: CASSLDAETGELFF

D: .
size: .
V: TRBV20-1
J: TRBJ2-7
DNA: TGCAGTGCGCAGACCTCCTACGAGCAGTACTTC
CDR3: CSAQTSYEQYF

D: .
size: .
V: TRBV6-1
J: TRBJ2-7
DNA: TGTGCCAGCAGTGCAACGACAGAGGGGGAGCAGTACTTC
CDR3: CASSATTEGEQYF

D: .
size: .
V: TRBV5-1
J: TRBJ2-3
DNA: TGCGCCAGCAGCTTTCCGGAGACAGCTAGCACAGATACGCAGTATTTT
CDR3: CASSFPETASTDTQYF

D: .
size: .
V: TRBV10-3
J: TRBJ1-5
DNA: TGTGCCATCGTTGGGGGAGACCCGAATCAGCCCCAGCATTTT
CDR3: CAIVGGDPNQPQHF

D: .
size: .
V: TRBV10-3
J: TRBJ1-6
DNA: TGTGCCATCAGTGAGCCCGACGCAGCCCTCCACTTT
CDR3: CAISEPDAALHF

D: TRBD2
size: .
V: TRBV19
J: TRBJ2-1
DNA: TGTGCCAGTAGTATTGGACTAGCGGGAGCGAAGCGCGGTTACAATGAGCAGTTCTTC
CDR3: CASSIGLAGAKRGYNEQFF

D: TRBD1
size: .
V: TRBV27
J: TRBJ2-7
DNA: TGTGCCAGCAGTGACAGGGGGCATTCCTACGAGCAGTACTTC
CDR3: CASSDRGHSYEQYF

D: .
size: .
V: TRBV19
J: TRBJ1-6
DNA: TGTGCCAGTAGTATAGCGGGGGATTCACCCCTCCACTTT
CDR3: CASSIAGDSPLHF

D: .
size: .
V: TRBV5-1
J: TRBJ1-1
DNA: TGCGCCAGCAGCTTGGGGACGGACACTGAAGCTTTCTTT
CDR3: CASSLGTDTEAFF

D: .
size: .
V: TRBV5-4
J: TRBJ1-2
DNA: TGTGCCAGCAGCATTGACCAGGGGTTCGATGGCTACACCTTC
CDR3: CASSIDQGFDGYTF

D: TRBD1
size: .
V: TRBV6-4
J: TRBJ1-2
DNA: TGTGCCAGCAGTGCTTATTCCGGGACAGGGTGCTATGGCTACACCTTC
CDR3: CASSAYSGTGCYGYTF

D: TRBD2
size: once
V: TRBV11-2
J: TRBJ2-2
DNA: TGTGCCAGCAGCACACCACTAGCGGGAGGGATGGGCACCGGGGAGCTGTTTTTT
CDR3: CASSTPLAGGMGTGELFF

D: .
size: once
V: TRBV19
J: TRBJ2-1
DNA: TGTGCCAGTAGCCGGGAGTATAGGAATGAGCAGTTCTTC
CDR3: CASSREYRNEQFF

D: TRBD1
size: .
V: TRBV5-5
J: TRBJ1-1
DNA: TGTGCCAGCAGCTTGGTCGGGACAGGGCTGGGGAACACTGAAGCTTTCTTT
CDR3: CASSLVGTGLGNTEAFF

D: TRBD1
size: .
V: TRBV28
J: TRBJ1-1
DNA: TGTGCCAGCAGCGACCAGGGGGCGAACACTGAAGCTTTCTTT
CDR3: CASSDQGANTEAFF